One and the same sample provided the 11 T cell receptor beta chains below, sequenced in a study of T cells in tuberculosis. Some clones are missing from TCRdb's copy, which holds only in-frame ones; the method was immunoSEQ multiplex PCR. The table shows approximately 29,000 clones, with almost 90% occurring only once. Sequenced material: PBMCs. Every receptor here comes from a donor between 10 and 35 years old with latent tuberculosis or without tuberculosis infection.

This sequence joins TRBV6-1 and TRBJ1-5; 9 bases agree with TRBD1. Germline CDR1 is MNHNS and CDR2 is SASEGT. The CDR3 is 15 residues long. V shed 1 base, J shed 6 bases, and the junction held 4 bases outside the gene matches. The CDR3 loop reads CASSEGTGESQPQHF. The CDR3 bases are TGTGCCAGCAGTGAAGGGACAGGGGAAAGTCAGCCCCAGCATTTT.

This chain connects TRBV6-5 to TRBJ1-1; the D gene is possibly TRBD1 (5 bases). The length of the CDR3 is 15 residues. Germline V gene lookup returns CDR1 MNHEY and CDR2 SVGAGI. V lost 4 bases, J lost 0 bases, and 12 bases lay in between. The CDR3 reads CASSLRQTLNTEAFF. The CDR3 DNA sequence: TGTGCCAGCAGTTTACGACAGACCTTGAACACTGAAGCTTTCTTT.

This chain connects TRBV5-1 to TRBJ2-7; 8 bases align to TRBD1. The CDR3 covers 15 residues. Trimming took 3 bases from V and 0 from J; bases not matched to a gene: 5. CDR1 SGHRS and CDR2 YFSETQ come from the germline V gene. The CDR3 protein is CASSSWTGSSYEQYF. The DNA of the CDR3 is TGCGCCAGCAGCTCATGGACAGGGAGCTCCTACGAGCAGTACTTC.

This chain joins TRBV4-3 and TRBJ2-5; 8 bases map to TRBD2. The CDR3 covers 17 residues. V lost 0 bases to trimming and J lost 2 bases; unmatched junction nucleotides: 8. Germline V gene sequence: CDR1 LGHNA, CDR2 YSLEER. CDR3 DNA sequence: TGCGCCAGCAGCCAAGATCCGGGGGGGGGAGTTCAAGAGACCCAGTACTTC. It is translated as CASSQDPGGGVQETQYF.

This chain connects TRBV7-9 to TRBJ1-3, with 9 bases aligning to TRBD1. The junction had 8 bases not matched to a gene; V was cut back by 4 bases and J by 4 bases. The V gene's germline CDR1 is SEHNR and CDR2 FQNEAQ (reference sequence). The CDR3 length is 16 residues. In DNA, the CDR3 is TGTGCCAGCAGCTCCCCGGGACAGGGAGACGGAAACACCATATATTTT. As protein: CASSSPGQGDGNTIYF.

This chain links TRBV7-8 with TRBJ1-2; TRBD1 matches 7 bases. The CDR3 totals 15 residues. Per the germline V gene, CDR1 is SGHVS and CDR2 is FQNEAQ. Losses at the gene ends were 2 bases for V and 5 bases for J; bases not matched to a gene: 8. The chain's CDR3 is CASSLRAGGVYGYTF. Here the CDR3 DNA reads TGTGCCAGCAGCTTAAGGGCAGGGGGAGTGTATGGCTACACCTTC. Full variable domain (missing parts from reference TRBV7-8 and TRBJ1-2): GAGVSQSPRYKVAKRGQDVALRCDPISGHVSLFWYQQALGQGPEFLTYFQNEAQLDKSGLPSDRFFAERPEGSVSTLKIQRTQQEDSAVYLCASSLRAGGVYGYTFGSGTRLTVV.

The V and J genes are TRBV4-3 and TRBJ2-6, with 10 bases that match TRBD1. With V trimmed by 4 bases and J by 0 bases, 0 bases remained unmatched. The CDR3 has 16 residues. Germline values: CDR1 LGHNA, CDR2 YSLEER. CDR3 in amino acids: CASSRTGGSGANVLTF. CDR3 sequence (DNA): TGCGCCAGCAGCCGGACAGGGGGCTCTGGGGCCAACGTCCTGACTTTC.

The chain is built from TRBV9 and TRBJ2-7, with TRBD1 identical over 7 bases. Germline V lookup: CDR1 SGDLS, CDR2 YYNGEE. V dropped 4 bases and J dropped 3; count of bases not matched to a gene: 10. This CDR3 is 15 amino acids long. The CDR3 loop is CASSKQGQGVYEQYF. For the CDR3, the DNA is TGTGCCAGCAGCAAACAGGGGCAGGGGGTCTACGAGCAGTACTTC.

This chain links TRBV6-1 with TRBJ1-4; possibly TRBD1 for D (6 bases). V was clipped by 0 bases and J by 5 bases, with 10 bases between them. Germline loops: CDR1 MNHNS, CDR2 SASEGT. This CDR3 is built from 15 residues. The CDR3 protein is CASSEAHRENEKLFF. In nucleotides, the CDR3 is TGTGCCAGCAGTGAAGCGCACAGGGAGAATGAAAAACTGTTTTTT.

The sample holds one count of this clone. This chain uses TRBV28 with TRBJ1-5, with 10 bases fitting TRBD1. Germline V gene lookup returns CDR1 MDHEN and CDR2 SYDVKM. Trimming removed 6 bases from V and 9 bases from J; junction bases left unmatched: 8. This CDR3 has 14 amino acids. CDR3 amino acids: CASSPQGQGWPQHF. CDR3 sequence (DNA): TGTGCCAGCAGCCCGCAGGGACAGGGGTGGCCCCAGCATTTT.

V and J are TRBV7-8 and TRBJ2-4, with 14 nucleotides matching TRBD2. This CDR3 region has 18 residues. Germline trimming cut 5 bases from V and 0 bases from J; bases unmatched to any gene: 6. Germline values: CDR1 SGHVS, CDR2 FQNEAQ. In DNA form, the CDR3 reads TGTGCCAGCAGCCACGGGACTAGCGGGGGACTAGCCAAAAACATTCAGTACTTC. Translation: CASSHGTSGGLAKNIQYF.